This T cell receptor beta chain was documented in a study of T-cell reconstitution after alpha-beta-depleted transplantation in children (dated by TCRdb to the mid-2010s). As for the study more broadly: Using TCR repertoire profiling, the study quantitatively followed how T-cell immune reconstitution unfolded in children after TCRalphabeta/CD19-depleted allogeneic hematopoietic cell transplantation.

Including the terminal cysteine and phenylalanine, the CDR3 comprises 14 residues. Just CDR3 DNA is preserved here, 42 bases in frame from base 1. Trimmed from V: 1 base; trimmed from J: 8 bases; junction bases lacking a gene match: 4. The germline V gene provides CDR1 SGHVS and CDR2 FNYEAQ. The method behind the library was PCR. The listed sequencing device is Illumina HiSeq 2500. TCR library preparation used molecular barcoding, with unique molecular identifiers applied to normalize quantification of the TCRbeta repertoire. The raw public reads went through TCRdb reprocessing: fastp at Q25, MiXCR clone calling, in-frame beta chains kept. Every distinct CDR3 protein forms one entry, paired with its most common genes and DNA. A total of some 290,000 distinct CDR3 sequences appear in this sample, about a quarter of them only once. Approximately 11% of the sample lies in the top ten. The treatment or condition label, as the study defines it: allogeneic hematopoietic cell transplantation with graft depleted of TCRalphabeta T cells and CD19 B cells. The children who served as transplant recipients had been given grafts of TCRalphabeta/CD19-depleted allogeneic hematopoietic cells.

Notes on this clonotype: Its antigen has not been determined. Per-base quality was not reported, and no clone a single base away is much larger than it.

Beyond this particular receptor, the publication reports: Apparently early alphabetaT-cell count recovery about two months after transplant reportedly relied on only several hundred rapidly expanded clones derived from non-depleted graft cells. The high TCRbeta diversity at day 60 in some patients was ascribed to recipient T cells and intrathymic progenitors that had survived conditioning. Over the following months the frequencies of hyperexpanded clones went down, and after one year T-cell counts and TCRbeta diversity were mostly credited to newly produced T cells.

The origin of this receptor is a male patient aged 10-17 years who had a stem cell transplant for acute lymphoblastic leukemia, so the T cells may come from the graft donor. The sequences come from PBMCs, mostly from graft donor cells, collected 180 days after TCRalphabeta/CD19-depleted stem cell transplant. The rearrangement joined TRBV7-6 to TRBJ2-1; TRBD2 lines up with 8 middle nucleotides. The base sequence is TGTGCCAGCAGCTTAGATGCGGGAGGCTATGAGCAGTTCTTC. It codes for CASSLDAGGYEQFF. Reference TRBV7-6 and TRBJ2-1 genes cover what lies past the CDR3, so the full variable domain is GAGVSQSPRYKVTKRGQDVALRCDPISGHVSLYWYRQALGQGPEFLTYFNYEAQQDKSGLPNDRFSAERPEGSISTLTIQRTEQRDSAMYRCASSLDAGGYEQFFGPGTRLTVL.